This entry is about one T cell receptor (beta chain). The CDR3 runs 13 residues. Trimming left V 4 bases short and J 4 bases short, with 9 bases between. Germline lookup yields CDR1 KGHDR and CDR2 SFDVKD. This sample stems from a study of T-cell memory formation after mild COVID-19. TCRdb ran MiXCR on the 5' RACE reads and lists one entry per CDR3 protein. The sample lists hundreds of thousands of distinct CDR3 sequences, approximately 15% seen once, with about 8.1% in the top ten. The sequence came from an adult woman who had mild COVID-19 (a few samples of this study predate the infection). Cell type and time point are not known. The sample comprised PBMCs or a T cell subset sorted from them (not recorded which). The chain has TRBV24-1 and TRBJ2-5; D may be TRBD2 (5 bases). CDR3 sequence reads: CATSESSRETQYF. The CDR3 DNA reads as TGTGCCACCAGTGAATCTAGCCGAGAGACCCAGTACTTC.